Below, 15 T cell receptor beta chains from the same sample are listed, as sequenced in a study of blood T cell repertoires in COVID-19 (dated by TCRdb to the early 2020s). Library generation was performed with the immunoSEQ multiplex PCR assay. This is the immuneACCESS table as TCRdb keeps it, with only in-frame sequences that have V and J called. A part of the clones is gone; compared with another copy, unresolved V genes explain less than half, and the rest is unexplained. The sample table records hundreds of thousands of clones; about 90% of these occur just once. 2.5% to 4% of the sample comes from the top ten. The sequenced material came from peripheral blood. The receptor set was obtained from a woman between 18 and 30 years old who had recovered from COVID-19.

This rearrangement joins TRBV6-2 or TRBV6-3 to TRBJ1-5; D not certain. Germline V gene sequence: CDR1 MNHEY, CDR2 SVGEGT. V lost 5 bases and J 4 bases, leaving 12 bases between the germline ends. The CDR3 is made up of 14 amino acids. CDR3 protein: CASSDAAGNQPQHF. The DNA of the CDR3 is TGTGCCAGCAGTGACGCCGCGGGGAATCAGCCCCAGCATTTT.

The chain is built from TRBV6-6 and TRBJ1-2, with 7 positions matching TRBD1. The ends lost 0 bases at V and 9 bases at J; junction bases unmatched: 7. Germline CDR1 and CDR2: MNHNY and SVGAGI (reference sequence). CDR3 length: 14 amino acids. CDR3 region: CASSYSPLTGSYTF. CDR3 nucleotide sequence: TGTGCCAGCAGTTACTCGCCGCTGACAGGGAGCTACACCTTC.

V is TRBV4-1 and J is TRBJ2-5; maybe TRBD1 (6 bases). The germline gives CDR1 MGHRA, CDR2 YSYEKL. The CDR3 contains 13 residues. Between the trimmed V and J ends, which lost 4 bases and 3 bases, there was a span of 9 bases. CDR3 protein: CASSLGQKETQYF. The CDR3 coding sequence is TGCGCCAGCAGCCTAGGACAGAAAGAGACCCAGTACTTC.

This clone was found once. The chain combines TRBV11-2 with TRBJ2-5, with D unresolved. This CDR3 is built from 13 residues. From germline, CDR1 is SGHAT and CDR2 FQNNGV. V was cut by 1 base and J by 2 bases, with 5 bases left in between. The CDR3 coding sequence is TGTGCCAGCAGCTTAGGTTTACAAGAGACCCAGTACTTC. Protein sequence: CASSLGLQETQYF.

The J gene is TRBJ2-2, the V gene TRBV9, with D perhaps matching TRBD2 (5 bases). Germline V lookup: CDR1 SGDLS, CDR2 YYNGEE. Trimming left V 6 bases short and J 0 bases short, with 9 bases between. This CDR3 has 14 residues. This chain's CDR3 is CASMREPNTGELFF. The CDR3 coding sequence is TGTGCCAGCATGAGGGAACCGAACACCGGGGAGCTGTTTTTT.

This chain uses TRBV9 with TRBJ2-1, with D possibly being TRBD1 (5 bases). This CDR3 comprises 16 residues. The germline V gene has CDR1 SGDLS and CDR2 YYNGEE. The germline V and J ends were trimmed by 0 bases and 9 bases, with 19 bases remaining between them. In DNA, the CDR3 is TGTGCCAGCAGCGTAGAACCCCGGAGACAGAGCATTGAGCAGTTCTTC. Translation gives CASSVEPRRQSIEQFF.

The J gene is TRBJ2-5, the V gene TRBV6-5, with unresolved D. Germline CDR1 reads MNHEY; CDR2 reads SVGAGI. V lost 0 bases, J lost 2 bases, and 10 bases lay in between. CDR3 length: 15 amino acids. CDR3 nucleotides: TGTGCCAGCAGTTACTCCAGCGCCGGTCAAGAGACCCAGTACTTC. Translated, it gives CASSYSSAGQETQYF.

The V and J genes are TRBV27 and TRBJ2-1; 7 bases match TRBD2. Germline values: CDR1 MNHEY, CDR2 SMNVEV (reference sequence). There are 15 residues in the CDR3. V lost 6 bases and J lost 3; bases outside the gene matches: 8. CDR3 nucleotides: TGTGCCAGCAGCCAAAGCGGGACCCGCTACAATGAGCAGTTCTTC. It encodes CASSQSGTRYNEQFF.

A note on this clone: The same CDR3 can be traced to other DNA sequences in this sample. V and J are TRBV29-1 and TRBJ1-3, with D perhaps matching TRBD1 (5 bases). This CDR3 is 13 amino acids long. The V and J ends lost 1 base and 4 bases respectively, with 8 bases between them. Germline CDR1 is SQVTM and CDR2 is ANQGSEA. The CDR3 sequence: CSVEGQGGNTIYF. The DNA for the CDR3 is TGCAGCGTTGAAGGGCAGGGCGGAAACACCATATATTTT.

This CDR3 is CASSLRQGAGDTQYF. CDR3 bases: TGTGCCAGCAGCTTAAGACAGGGGGCCGGAGATACGCAGTATTTT. The J gene is TRBJ2-3, the V gene TRBV11-3; 10 nucleotides match TRBD1. Germline CDR1 SGHNT, CDR2 YENEEA. The length of the CDR3 is 15 residues. Trimming at V came to 2 bases and at J to 5 bases, leaving 4 bases not matched to a gene.

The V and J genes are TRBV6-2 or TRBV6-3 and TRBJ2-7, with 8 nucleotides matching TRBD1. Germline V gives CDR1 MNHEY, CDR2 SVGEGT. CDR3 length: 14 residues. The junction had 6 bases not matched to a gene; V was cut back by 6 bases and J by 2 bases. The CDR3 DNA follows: TGTGCCAGCAGCCCAGGGGGCCCCCCCTACGAGCAGTACGTC. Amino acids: CASSPGGPPYEQYV.

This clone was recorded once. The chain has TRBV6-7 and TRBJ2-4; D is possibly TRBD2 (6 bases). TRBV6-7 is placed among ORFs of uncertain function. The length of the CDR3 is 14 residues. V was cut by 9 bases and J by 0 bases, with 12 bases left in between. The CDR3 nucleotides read TGTGCCAGGGGGACTCCTCTAGCCAAAAACATTCAGTACTTC. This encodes CARGTPLAKNIQYF.

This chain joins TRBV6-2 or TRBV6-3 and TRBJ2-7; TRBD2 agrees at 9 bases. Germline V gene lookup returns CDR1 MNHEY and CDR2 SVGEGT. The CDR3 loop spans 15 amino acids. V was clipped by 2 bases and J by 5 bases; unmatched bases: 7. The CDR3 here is CASSYGLAGFNEQYV. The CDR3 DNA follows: TGTGCCAGCAGTTACGGGCTAGCGGGATTCAACGAGCAGTACGTC.

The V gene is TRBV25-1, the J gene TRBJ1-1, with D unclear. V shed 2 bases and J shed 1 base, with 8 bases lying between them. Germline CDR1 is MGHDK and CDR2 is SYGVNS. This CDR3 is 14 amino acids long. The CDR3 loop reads CASSEEAENTEAFF. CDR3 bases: TGTGCCAGCAGTGAAGAAGCGGAGAACACTGAAGCTTTCTTT.

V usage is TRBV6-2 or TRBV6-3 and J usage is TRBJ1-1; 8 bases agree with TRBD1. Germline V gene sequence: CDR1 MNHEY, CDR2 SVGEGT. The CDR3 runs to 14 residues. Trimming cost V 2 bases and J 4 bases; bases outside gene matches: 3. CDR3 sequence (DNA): TGTGCCAGCAGTTACGGACAGGGAATCACTGAAGCTTTCTTT. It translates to CASSYGQGITEAFF.